The present T cell receptor beta chain was sequenced within a study of blood T cell repertoires in COVID-19. Assay: immunoSEQ multiplex PCR; the TCRdb copy retains only in-frame clones and omits some. The table shows 150,000 to 200,000 clones, with around 77% occurring only once. The CDR3 loop spans 15 amino acids. The V gene end was trimmed by 5 bases and the J gene end by 4 bases; junction bases not matched to a gene: 6. From germline, CDR1 is SGHVS and CDR2 FNYEAQ. This clone has ten or more counts. This TCR derives from a man aged 70 or older with acute or convalescent COVID-19. The V and J genes are TRBV7-6 and TRBJ2-2; 8 bases agree with TRBD1. Sequenced sample: peripheral blood. The CDR3 region has the DNA TGTGCCAGCAGCGACGCCAGGGGGCTCACCGGGGAGCTGTTTTTT. Its protein product is CASSDARGLTGELFF.